This T cell receptor beta chain was observed in a study of T-cell memory formation after mild COVID-19. This clonotype came up a few times. MiXCR, applied by TCRdb to the 5' RACE reads, yields one record per CDR3 protein. The sample shows a few hundred thousand distinct CDR3 sequences, 7.5% to 10% of them seen only once. The CDR3 totals 13 residues. The germline V gene has CDR1 SGHRS and CDR2 YFSETQ. Trimming cost V 4 bases and J 1 base, with 8 bases left between them. The sequence came from a man between 18 and 35 years old who had mild COVID-19 (a few samples of this study predate the infection). Cell type and time point are not known. Sequencing was carried out using PBMCs or a T cell subset sorted from them (not recorded which). This chain uses TRBV5-1 with TRBJ1-1; D gene unclear. Here the CDR3 DNA reads TGCGCCAGCAGCGGTCCAGAGAACACTGAAGCTTTCTTT. Its translation is CASSGPENTEAFF.